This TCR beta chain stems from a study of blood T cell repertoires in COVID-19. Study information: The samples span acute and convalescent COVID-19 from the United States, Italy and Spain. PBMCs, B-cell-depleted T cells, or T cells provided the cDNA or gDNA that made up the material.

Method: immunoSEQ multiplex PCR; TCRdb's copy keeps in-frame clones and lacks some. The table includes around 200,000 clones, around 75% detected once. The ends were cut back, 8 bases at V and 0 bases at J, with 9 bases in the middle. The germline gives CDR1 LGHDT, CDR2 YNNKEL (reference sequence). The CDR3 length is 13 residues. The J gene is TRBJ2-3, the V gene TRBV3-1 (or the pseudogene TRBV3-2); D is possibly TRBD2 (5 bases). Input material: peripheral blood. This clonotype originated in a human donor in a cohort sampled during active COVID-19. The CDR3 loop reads CASGSASTDTQYF. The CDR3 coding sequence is TGTGCCAGCGGGAGTGCGAGCACAGATACGCAGTATTTT.